The 16 T cell receptor beta chains below all came from one sample that was sequenced in a study of beta chain features in type 1 diabetes. What was sequenced were expressed TCRB transcripts, since all of the isolated RNA had been reverse transcribed. Profiling relied on immunoSEQ multiplex PCR, and the TCRdb table lists in-frame clones only, not all of them. The sample holds more than 300,000 clones, roughly an eighth seen once. Sample: naive CD4+ T cells from blood. These receptors originate from a man aged 18 to 29 in good health.

This clone was counted between two and nine times. CDR3 loop: CASSPRQGASYNEQFF. CDR3 coding DNA: TGTGCCAGCTCACCACGTCAGGGGGCCTCCTACAATGAGCAGTTCTTC. The chain recombines TRBV18 with TRBJ2-1, with 8 bases identical to TRBD1. In germline, CDR1 is KGHSH, CDR2 LQKENI. Trimming at V came to 1 base and at J to 0 bases, leaving 2 bases not matched to a gene. There are 16 residues in the CDR3. Together with reference TRBV18 and TRBJ2-1, the CDR3 gives the full variable domain: NAGVMQNPRHLVRRRGQEARLRCSPMKGHSHVYWYRQLPEEGLKFMVYLQKENIIDESGMPKERFSAEFPKEGPSILRIQQVVRGDSAAYFCASSPRQGASYNEQFFGPGTRLTVL.

The genes are TRBV28 and TRBJ2-7, with 14 nucleotides matching TRBD2. The CDR3 loop spans 15 amino acids. V trimming: 0 bases; J trimming: 5 bases; junction bases outside the gene matches: 0. CDR1 is MDHEN, CDR2 SYDVKM, per germline. The CDR3 DNA reads as TGTGCCAGCAGTTTATGGGGACTAGCGGGGGACGAGCAGTACTTC. Encoded protein: CASSLWGLAGDEQYF.

This chain connects TRBV4-1 to TRBJ2-5; TRBD2 might be the D (6 bases). Germline CDR1 reads MGHRA; CDR2 reads YSYEKL. The length of the CDR3 is 15 residues. Trimming removed 4 bases from V and 2 bases from J, with 14 bases in between. The CDR3 nucleotides read TGCGCCAGCAGCCCTGGGAAGGGAGGTCAAGAGACCCAGTACTTC. Its translation is CASSPGKGGQETQYF.

In this sample, this clone turned up a few times. This chain connects TRBV7-6 to TRBJ1-3; D might be TRBD1 (5 bases). V lost 5 bases and J 1 base, leaving 18 bases between the germline ends. CDR1 is SGHVS and CDR2 is FNYEAQ in the germline V gene. This CDR3 has 17 residues. The CDR3 DNA is TGTGCCAGCAGCCCGGACCGGGGGGGGTTGTCTGGAAACACCATATATTTT. It codes for CASSPDRGGLSGNTIYF.

The chain employs TRBV30 and TRBJ1-2, with TRBD1 matching 7 bases. V shed 6 bases, J shed 4 bases, and the junction held 8 bases outside the gene matches. CDR1 and CDR2 (germline): GTSNPN, SVGIG (reference sequence). CDR3 length equals 13 residues. CDR3: CACPLRTGYGYTF. CDR3 sequence (DNA): TGTGCCTGCCCCTTAAGGACAGGCTATGGCTACACCTTC.

The sample holds a few counts of this clone. The chain couples TRBV10-3 to TRBJ2-7; 8 bases are a match to TRBD1. The CDR3 consists of 14 residues. Germline CDR1 reads ENHRY; CDR2 reads SYGVKD. V trimming: 4 bases; J trimming: 0 bases; junction bases outside the gene matches: 2. CDR3 amino acids: CAISGTGSSYEQYF. The CDR3 nucleotides are TGTGCCATCAGTGGGACAGGGAGCTCCTACGAGCAGTACTTC.

This clone was seen a few times. CDR3: CAYNQIYGYTF. In DNA, the CDR3 is TGTGCCTACAACCAAATCTATGGCTACACCTTC. This sequence joins TRBV30 and TRBJ1-2; unclear D gene. Germline V gene sequence: CDR1 GTSNPN, CDR2 SVGIG (reference sequence). This CDR3 is 11 amino acids long. The germline V and J ends were trimmed by 7 bases and 4 bases, with 10 bases remaining between them.

This clone was counted only a few times. The chain links TRBV28 to TRBJ2-7; 9 nucleotides match TRBD2. In germline, CDR1 is MDHEN, CDR2 SYDVKM. CDR3 size: 16 residues. Trimming took 5 bases from V and 6 from J; bases not matched to a gene: 14. CDR3 in amino acids: CASSRGGTSPTPEQYF. For the CDR3, the DNA is TGTGCCAGCAGTCGAGGGGGGACTAGCCCTACCCCCGAGCAGTACTTC.

This clone was seen a few times. The chain carries TRBV28 and TRBJ2-7; 8 bases map to TRBD1. The CDR3 contains 15 residues. V shed 6 bases and J 2 bases; nucleotides not matched to a gene: 9. The germline V gene encodes CDR1 MDHEN and CDR2 SYDVKM. The CDR3 region is CASRSDRGRTYEQYF. The CDR3 nucleotides read TGTGCCAGCAGGTCCGACAGGGGTCGAACCTACGAGCAGTACTTC. Together with reference TRBV28 and TRBJ2-7, the CDR3 gives the full variable domain: DVKVTQSSRYLVKRTGEKVFLECVQDMDHENMFWYRQDPGLGLRLIYFSYDVKMKEKGDIPEGYSVSREKKERFSLILESASTNQTSMYLCASRSDRGRTYEQYFGPGTRLTVT.

This clone was counted only a few times. V and J are TRBV28 and TRBJ1-4; D not resolved. V dropped 5 bases and J dropped 8 bases, with 9 bases sitting between them. The CDR3 has 12 amino acids. CDR1 MDHEN and CDR2 SYDVKM come from the germline V gene. The CDR3 DNA follows: TGTGCCAGCAGTCTTCCCCAGGAAAAACTGTTTTTT. Translated, it gives CASSLPQEKLFF.

In its sample, this clone was seen a few times. The chain combines TRBV10-3 with TRBJ2-1; TRBD2 matches 7 bases. The CDR3 consists of 14 residues. Germline V gives CDR1 ENHRY, CDR2 SYGVKD. The CDR3 spells CATRGSVEQNEQFF. CDR3 DNA: TGTGCTACCCGCGGGAGTGTGGAGCAAAATGAGCAGTTCTTC.

This chain links TRBV2 with TRBJ2-6, with TRBD1 identical over 11 bases. The germline gives CDR1 SNHLY, CDR2 FYNNEI. Trimming cost V 9 bases and J 3 bases; bases outside gene matches: 10. The CDR3 covers 17 residues. For the CDR3, the DNA is TGTGCCAGTAGCGGACAGGGGGCCTTTGTTGGGGCCAACGTCCTGACTTTC. It encodes CASSGQGAFVGANVLTF.

There are a few counts of this clone. V is TRBV5-1 and J is TRBJ2-7; D gene ambiguous. The germline V gene has CDR1 SGHRS and CDR2 YFSETQ. The V end lost 1 base, the J end lost 2 bases, and 13 bases lay between the germline ends. This CDR3 contains 15 residues. The CDR3 DNA reads TGCGCCAGCAGCTTGAATCCTACCCCCCCCTACGAGCAGTACTTC. It encodes CASSLNPTPPYEQYF.

The V and J genes are TRBV21-1 and TRBJ2-6; the D call in the table, TRBD2, was not verified against the DNA. TRBV21-1 is given as a pseudogene. This CDR3 comprises 20 residues. CDR3 residues: CASSKGDKRDRRSRANVLTF. The DNA for the CDR3 is TGTGCCAGCAGCAAAGGGGATAAGCGGGACCGACGCTCAAGGGCCAACGTCCTGACTTTC.

This clone was counted only a few times. The V gene is TRBV6-5, the J gene TRBJ1-5, with 7 bases matching TRBD1. In germline, CDR1 is MNHEY, CDR2 SVGAGI. The junction had 3 bases not matched to a gene; V was cut back by 5 bases and J by 5 bases. The CDR3 length is 13 residues. As DNA, the CDR3 is TGTGCCAGCAGTGGACAGGCTGATCAGCCCCAGCATTTT. This sequence encodes CASSGQADQPQHF.

This clone appeared a few times. J is TRBJ2-3 and V is TRBV28; no clear D gene. Germline-derived CDR1 and CDR2 are MDHEN and SYDVKM. This CDR3 comprises 15 residues. V dropped 5 bases and J dropped 1 base, with 13 bases sitting between them. CDR3 in amino acids: CASSPYGTGTDTQYF. The CDR3 bases are TGTGCCAGCAGTCCATATGGTACAGGCACAGATACGCAGTATTTT.